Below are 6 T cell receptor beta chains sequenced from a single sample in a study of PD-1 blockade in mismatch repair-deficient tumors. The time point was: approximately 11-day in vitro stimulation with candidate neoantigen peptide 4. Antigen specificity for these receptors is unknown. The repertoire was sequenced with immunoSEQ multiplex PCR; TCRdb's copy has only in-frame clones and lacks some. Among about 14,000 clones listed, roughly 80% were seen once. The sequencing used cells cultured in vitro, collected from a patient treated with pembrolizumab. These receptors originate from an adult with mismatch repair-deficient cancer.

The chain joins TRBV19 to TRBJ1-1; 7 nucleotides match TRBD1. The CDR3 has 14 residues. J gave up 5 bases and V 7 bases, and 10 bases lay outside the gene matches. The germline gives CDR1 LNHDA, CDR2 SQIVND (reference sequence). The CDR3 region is CASIRDRVGTEAFF. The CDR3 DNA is TGTGCCAGTATCAGAGACAGGGTCGGGACTGAAGCTTTCTTT.

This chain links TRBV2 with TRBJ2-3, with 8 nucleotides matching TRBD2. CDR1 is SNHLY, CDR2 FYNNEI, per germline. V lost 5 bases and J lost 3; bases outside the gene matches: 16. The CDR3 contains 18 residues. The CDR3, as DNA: TGTGCCAGCAGTATGCTAGCGGGTACAACCGGGGGGACAGATACGCAGTATTTT. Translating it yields CASSMLAGTTGGTDTQYF.

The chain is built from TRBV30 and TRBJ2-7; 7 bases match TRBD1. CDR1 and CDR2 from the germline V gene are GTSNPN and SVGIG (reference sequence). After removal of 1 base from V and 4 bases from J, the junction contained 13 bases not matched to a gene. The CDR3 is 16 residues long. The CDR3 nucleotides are TGTGCCTGGAGTGCCCCTCTGACCGGGACAGATTACGAGCAGTACTTC. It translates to CAWSAPLTGTDYEQYF.

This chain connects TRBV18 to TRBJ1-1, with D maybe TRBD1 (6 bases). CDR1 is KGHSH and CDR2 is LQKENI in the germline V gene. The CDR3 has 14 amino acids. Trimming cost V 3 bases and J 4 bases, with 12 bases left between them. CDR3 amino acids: CASSPRDTSTEAFF. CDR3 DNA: TGTGCCAGCTCACCGAGGGACACAAGCACTGAAGCTTTCTTT.

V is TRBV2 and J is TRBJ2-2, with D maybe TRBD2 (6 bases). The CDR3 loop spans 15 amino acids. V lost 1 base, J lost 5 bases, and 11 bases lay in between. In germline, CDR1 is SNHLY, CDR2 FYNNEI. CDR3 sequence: CASSEGRVRTGELFF. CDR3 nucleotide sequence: TGTGCCAGCAGTGAAGGGAGGGTTAGGACCGGGGAGCTGTTTTTT.

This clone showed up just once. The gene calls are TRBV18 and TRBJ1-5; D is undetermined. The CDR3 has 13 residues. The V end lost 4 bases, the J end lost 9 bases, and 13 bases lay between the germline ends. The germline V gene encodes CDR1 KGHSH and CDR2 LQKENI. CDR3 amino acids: CASSQEAAGPQHF. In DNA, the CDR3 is TGTGCCAGCTCACAGGAGGCCGCGGGGCCCCAGCATTTT.